The present T cell receptor beta chain was sequenced within a study of CD8+ T cells in alopecia areata. Broader study findings: Affected scalp, especially in alopecia totalis/universalis, had a higher clonality than normal scalp did.

cDNA serving as the sequencing template came from extracted, reverse transcribed RNA. Method: immunoSEQ multiplex PCR; TCRdb's copy keeps in-frame clones and lacks some. The table lists around 100,000 clones, approximately 58% of them singletons. V was shortened by 2 bases and J by 5 bases, with 16 bases between the two germline ends. This CDR3 is built from 15 residues. Germline CDR1 reads SGHNT; CDR2 reads YYREEE (reference sequence). In regard to this clone: Antigen: not known.

The sequencing input was CD4+ T cells sorted from blood. V usage is TRBV5-4 and J usage is TRBJ1-2; possible D gene TRBD1, 6 bases. This TCR derives from a human donor in good health. The CDR3 protein is CASSLGSGGLYGYTF. The CDR3 DNA reads as TGTGCCAGCAGCTTAGGATCGGGGGGCTTATATGGCTACACCTTC.